The next 14 T cell receptor beta chains were all read from a single sample in a study of blood T cell repertoires in COVID-19. Sequenced by immunoSEQ multiplex PCR; TCRdb stores in-frame clones only, minus some. The profile covers around 150,000 clones, with roughly 80% appearing a single time and over 7.5% taken by the ten largest. The sequenced sample consisted of peripheral blood. The receptors derive from a woman older than 75 in a cohort sampled during active or convalescent COVID-19.

The V and J genes are TRBV7-9 and TRBJ1-1; TRBD1 is a possible D gene (5 bases). The CDR3 has 15 amino acids. Germline loops: CDR1 SEHNR, CDR2 FQNEAQ (reference sequence). V was trimmed by 5 bases and J by 0 bases, leaving 13 bases between them. CDR3 sequence reads: CASSPMGLMNTEAFF. The CDR3 DNA follows: TGTGCCAGCAGCCCCATGGGACTGATGAACACTGAAGCTTTCTTT.

The chain combines TRBV7-8 with TRBJ1-2; unclear D gene. Between the trimmed V and J ends, which lost 5 bases and 0 bases, there was a span of 10 bases. The CDR3 is 14 amino acids. Germline V gene data show CDR1 as SGHVS and CDR2 as FQNEAQ. The CDR3 DNA follows: TGTGCCAGCAGCCCGCGCATAGCTAACTATGGCTACACCTTC. Its translation: CASSPRIANYGYTF.

The chain recombines TRBV7-3 with TRBJ2-6; D may be TRBD2 (5 bases). Trimming removed 5 bases at V and 2 bases at J, with 16 bases between. There are 17 residues in the CDR3. Germline V lookup: CDR1 SGHTA, CDR2 FQGTGA. CDR3 DNA: TGTGCCAGCAGCCCTGGACTGGGTTTACCTGGGGCCAACGTCCTGACTTTC. It specifies CASSPGLGLPGANVLTF.

V usage is TRBV18 and J usage is TRBJ1-2, with TRBD1 matching over 8 bases. V trimming: 2 bases; J trimming: 4 bases; junction bases outside the gene matches: 12. CDR1 and CDR2 (germline): KGHSH, LQKENI. The CDR3 runs 17 residues. CDR3 nucleotide sequence: TGTGCCAGCTCACCAGGGGGACAGGCTTTGAGGGGCTATGGCTACACCTTC. Translated, it gives CASSPGGQALRGYGYTF.

The chain employs TRBV5-1 and TRBJ1-1; D is ambiguous. The CDR3 is 15 residues long. The ends were cut back, 4 bases at V and 1 base at J, with 14 bases in the middle. Germline V gene sequence: CDR1 SGHRS, CDR2 YFSETQ. The chain's CDR3 is CASSPTSSGNTEAFF. CDR3 bases: TGCGCCAGCAGCCCGACCTCCTCAGGGAACACTGAAGCTTTCTTT.

The V call is TRBV6-5, the J call TRBJ2-3; D perhaps matches TRBD2 (5 bases). CDR3 size: 13 residues. Germline values: CDR1 MNHEY, CDR2 SVGAGI. V gave up 2 bases and J gave up 6 bases, with 9 bases separating them. CDR3 residues: CASSYGGFDTQYF. CDR3 in DNA: TGTGCCAGCAGTTACGGAGGTTTCGATACGCAGTATTTT.

CDR3 in amino acids: CASSEHVLGGDSPLHF. As DNA, the CDR3 is TGTGCCAGCAGTGAACACGTGTTAGGGGGCGACTCACCCCTCCACTTT. The chain has TRBV6-1 and TRBJ1-6; 7 nucleotides line up with TRBD1. The CDR3 runs 16 residues. The V gene's germline CDR1 is MNHNS and CDR2 SASEGT. The ends lost 2 bases at V and 10 bases at J; junction bases unmatched: 11.

The chain couples TRBV5-1 to TRBJ2-3; 7 bases agree with TRBD1. The CDR3 has 16 amino acids. CDR1 and CDR2 from the germline V gene are SGHRS and YFSETQ. The V and J ends lost 5 bases and 4 bases, in that order; junction bases with no gene match: 13. CDR3 DNA sequence: TGCGCCAGCAGGTCCGGGCTGACAGGGTTCCCAGATACGCAGTATTTT. Translating it yields CASRSGLTGFPDTQYF.

V and J are TRBV6-2 or TRBV6-3 and TRBJ2-2; tentatively, D is TRBD1 (5 bases). Trimming shortened V by 4 bases and J by 4 bases, and 10 bases separated the two germline ends. Germline assignment: CDR1 MNHEY and CDR2 SVGEGT. The CDR3 length is 14 residues. The CDR3 reads CASSSDIPTGELFF. The CDR3 nucleotides read TGTGCCAGCAGTTCGGACATTCCCACCGGGGAGCTGTTTTTT.

The rearrangement joins TRBV5-1 to TRBJ1-4; D remains unclear. Trimming removed 3 bases at V and 7 bases at J, with 13 bases between. Germline lookup yields CDR1 SGHRS and CDR2 YFSETQ. This CDR3 comprises 14 residues. CDR3 coding DNA: TGCGCCAGCAGCTCGGGTCTTAACGGTGAAAAACTGTTTTTT. Protein: CASSSGLNGEKLFF.

The gene calls are TRBV28 and TRBJ2-3; a possible D gene is TRBD2 (7 bases). From germline, CDR1 is MDHEN and CDR2 SYDVKM. V was pared by 4 bases and J by 1 base, with 12 bases between. The CDR3 has 15 amino acids. The CDR3 DNA sequence: TGTGCCAGCAGTTCGCGGGGGCGGGGCACAGATACGCAGTATTTT. As protein: CASSSRGRGTDTQYF.

The rearrangement links TRBV6-1 to TRBJ1-6, with D possibly being TRBD1 (5 bases). CDR1 and CDR2 from the germline V gene are MNHNS and SASEGT. Deletions cut 6 bases from V and 7 bases from J, with 13 bases between. CDR3 size: 14 residues. The CDR3 loop reads CASSLRGNNSPLHF. The CDR3 DNA reads TGTGCCAGCAGCCTGCGGGGGAACAATTCACCCCTCCACTTT.

V and J are TRBV6-1 and TRBJ2-6, with D possibly TRBD1 on 5 matching bases. Germline assignment: CDR1 MNHNS and CDR2 SASEGT. CDR3 length: 16 amino acids. Trimming took off 4 bases at V and 0 bases at J, with 10 bases between the two ends. CDR3: CASSARQYSGANVLTF. CDR3 nucleotide sequence: TGTGCCAGCAGTGCCAGACAGTACTCTGGGGCCAACGTCCTGACTTTC.

This chain links TRBV27 with TRBJ2-2; D may be TRBD1 (8 bases). V gave up 6 bases and J gave up 5 bases, with 16 bases separating them. The CDR3 runs 15 residues. CDR1 and CDR2 from the germline V gene are MNHEY and SMNVEV (reference sequence). The CDR3 loop is CASRLTGGGTGELFF. The CDR3 DNA sequence: TGTGCCAGCAGACTCACAGGGGGAGGGACCGGGGAGCTGTTTTTT.